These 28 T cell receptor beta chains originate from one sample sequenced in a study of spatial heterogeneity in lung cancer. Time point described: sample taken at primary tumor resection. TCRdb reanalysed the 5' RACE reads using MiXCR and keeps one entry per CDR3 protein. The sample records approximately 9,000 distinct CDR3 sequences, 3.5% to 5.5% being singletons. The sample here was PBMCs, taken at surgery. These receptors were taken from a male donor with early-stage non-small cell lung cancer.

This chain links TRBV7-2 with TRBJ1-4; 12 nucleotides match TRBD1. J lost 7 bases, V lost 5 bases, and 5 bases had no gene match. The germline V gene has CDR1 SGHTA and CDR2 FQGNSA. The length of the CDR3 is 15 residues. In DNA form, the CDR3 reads TGTGCCAGCAGCCCGGGACAGGGGGCCTTTGAAAAACTGTTTTTT. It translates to CASSPGQGAFEKLFF.

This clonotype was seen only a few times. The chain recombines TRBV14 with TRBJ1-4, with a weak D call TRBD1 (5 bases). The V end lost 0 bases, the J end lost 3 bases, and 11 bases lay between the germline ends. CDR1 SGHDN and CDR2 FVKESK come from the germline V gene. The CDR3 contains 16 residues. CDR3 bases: TGTGCCAGCAGCCAAGACGGCAGGGCTCCTAATGAAAAACTGTTTTTT. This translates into CASSQDGRAPNEKLFF.

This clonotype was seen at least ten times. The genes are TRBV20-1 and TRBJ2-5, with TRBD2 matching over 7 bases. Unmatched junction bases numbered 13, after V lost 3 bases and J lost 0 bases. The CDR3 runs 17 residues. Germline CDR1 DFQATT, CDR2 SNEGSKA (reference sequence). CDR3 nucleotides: TGCAGTGCTAGTACGGGCCTAGCGGTTCTGTACCAAGAGACCCAGTACTTC. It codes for CSASTGLAVLYQETQYF.

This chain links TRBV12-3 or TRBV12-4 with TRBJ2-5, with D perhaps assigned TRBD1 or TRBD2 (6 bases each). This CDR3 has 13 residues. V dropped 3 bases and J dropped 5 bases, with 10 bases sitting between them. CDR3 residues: CASSFGGSETQYF. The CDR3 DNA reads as TGTGCCAGCAGTTTCGGGGGCTCGGAGACCCAGTACTTC.

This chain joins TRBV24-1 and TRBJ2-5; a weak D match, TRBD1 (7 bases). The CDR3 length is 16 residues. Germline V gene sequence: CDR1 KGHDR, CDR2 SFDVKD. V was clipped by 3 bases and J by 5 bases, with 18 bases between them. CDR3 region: CATSDIQEAGGETQYF. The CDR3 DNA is TGTGCCACCAGTGATATCCAGGAAGCAGGGGGGGAGACCCAGTACTTC.

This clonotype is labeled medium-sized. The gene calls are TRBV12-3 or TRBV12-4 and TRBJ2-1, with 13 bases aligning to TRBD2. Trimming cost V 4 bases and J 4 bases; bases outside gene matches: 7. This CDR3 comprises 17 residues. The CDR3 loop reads CASSSRTSGGLYNEQFF. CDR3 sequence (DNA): TGTGCCAGCAGTTCCAGGACTAGCGGGGGACTTTACAATGAGCAGTTCTTC.

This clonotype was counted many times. The CDR3 sequence is CSVAGQGAYEQYF. The CDR3 DNA sequence: TGCAGCGTTGCCGGACAGGGGGCCTACGAGCAGTACTTC. This rearrangement joins TRBV29-1 to TRBJ2-7; the match to TRBD1 covers 10 bases. V lost 4 bases, J lost 2 bases, and 2 bases stayed unmatched. Per germline, CDR1 SQVTM and CDR2 ANQGSEA. The CDR3 covers 13 residues.

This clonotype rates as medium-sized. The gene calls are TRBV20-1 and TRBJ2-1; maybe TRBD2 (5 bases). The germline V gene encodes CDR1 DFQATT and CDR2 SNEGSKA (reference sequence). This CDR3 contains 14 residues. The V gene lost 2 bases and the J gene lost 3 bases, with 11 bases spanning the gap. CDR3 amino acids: CSARWESHYNEQFF. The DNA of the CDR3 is TGCAGTGCTAGATGGGAGTCCCACTACAATGAGCAGTTCTTC.

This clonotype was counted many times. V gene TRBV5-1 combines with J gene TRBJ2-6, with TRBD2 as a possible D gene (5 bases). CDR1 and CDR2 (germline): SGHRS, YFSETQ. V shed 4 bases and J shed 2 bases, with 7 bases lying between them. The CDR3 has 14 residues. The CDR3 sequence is CASSLGTGANVLTF. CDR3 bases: TGCGCCAGCAGCCTCGGGACTGGGGCCAACGTCCTGACTTTC. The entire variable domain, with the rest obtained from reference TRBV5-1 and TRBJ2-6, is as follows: KAGVTQTPRYLIKTRGQQVTLSCSPISGHRSVSWYQQTPGQGLQFLFEYFSETQRNKGNFPGRFSGRQFSNSRSEMNVSTLELGDSALYLCASSLGTGANVLTFGAGSRLTVL.

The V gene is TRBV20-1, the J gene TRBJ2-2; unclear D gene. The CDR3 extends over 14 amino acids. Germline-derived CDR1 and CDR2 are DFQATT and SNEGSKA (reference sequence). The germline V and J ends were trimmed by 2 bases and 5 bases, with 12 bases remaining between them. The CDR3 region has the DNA TGCAGTGCTAGACCCCGACTCGGAACCGGGGAGCTGTTTTTT. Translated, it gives CSARPRLGTGELFF.

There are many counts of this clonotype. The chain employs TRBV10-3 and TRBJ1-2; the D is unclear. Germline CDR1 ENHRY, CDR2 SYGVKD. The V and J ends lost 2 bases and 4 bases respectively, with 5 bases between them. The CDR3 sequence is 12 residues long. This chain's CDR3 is CAISEEGYGYTF. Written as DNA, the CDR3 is TGTGCCATCAGTGAGGAGGGCTATGGCTACACCTTC.

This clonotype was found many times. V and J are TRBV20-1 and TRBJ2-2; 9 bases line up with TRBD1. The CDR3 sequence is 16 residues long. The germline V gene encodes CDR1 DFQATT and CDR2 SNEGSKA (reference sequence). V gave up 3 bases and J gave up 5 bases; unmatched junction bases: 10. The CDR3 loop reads CSARDGGQGWTGELFF. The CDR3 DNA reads TGCAGTGCTAGGGACGGCGGACAGGGGTGGACCGGGGAGCTGTTTTTT.

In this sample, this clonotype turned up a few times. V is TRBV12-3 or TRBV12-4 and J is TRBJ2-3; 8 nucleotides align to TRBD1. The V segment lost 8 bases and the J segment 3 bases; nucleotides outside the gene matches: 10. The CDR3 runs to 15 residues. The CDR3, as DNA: TGTGCCAGCGAAGGGGGACAGGCCCCGACAGATACGCAGTATTTT. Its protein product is CASEGGQAPTDTQYF.

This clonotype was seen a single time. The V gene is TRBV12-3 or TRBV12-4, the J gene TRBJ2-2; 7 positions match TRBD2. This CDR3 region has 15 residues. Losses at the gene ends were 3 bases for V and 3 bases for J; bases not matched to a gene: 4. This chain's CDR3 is CASSFVGGYTGELFF. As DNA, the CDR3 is TGTGCCAGCAGTTTTGTCGGGGGGTACACCGGGGAGCTGTTTTTT.

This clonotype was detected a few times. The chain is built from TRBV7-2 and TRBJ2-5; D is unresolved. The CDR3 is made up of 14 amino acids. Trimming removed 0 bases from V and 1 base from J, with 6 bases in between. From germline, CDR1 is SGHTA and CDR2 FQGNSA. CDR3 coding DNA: TGTGCCAGCAGCTTAGCGTCGGGCCAAGAGACCCAGTACTTC. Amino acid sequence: CASSLASGQETQYF. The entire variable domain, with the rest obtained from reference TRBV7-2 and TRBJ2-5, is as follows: GAGVSQSPSNKVTEKGKDVELRCDPISGHTALYWYRQSLGQGLEFLIYFQGNSAPDKSGLPSDRFSAERTGGSVSTLTIQRTQQEDSAVYLCASSLASGQETQYFGPGTRLLVL.

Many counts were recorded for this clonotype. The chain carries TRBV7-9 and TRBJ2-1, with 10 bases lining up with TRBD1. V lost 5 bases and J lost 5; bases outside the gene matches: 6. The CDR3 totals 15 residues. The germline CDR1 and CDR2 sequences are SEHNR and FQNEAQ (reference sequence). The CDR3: CASSTGTGVHNEQFF. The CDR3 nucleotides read TGTGCCAGCAGCACCGGGACAGGGGTCCACAATGAGCAGTTCTTC.

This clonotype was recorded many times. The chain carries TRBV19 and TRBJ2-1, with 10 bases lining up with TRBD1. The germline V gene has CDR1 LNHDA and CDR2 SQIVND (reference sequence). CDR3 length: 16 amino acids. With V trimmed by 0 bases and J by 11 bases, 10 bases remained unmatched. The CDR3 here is CASSIDPRTGGEKQFF. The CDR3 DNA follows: TGTGCCAGTAGTATAGATCCCCGGACAGGGGGGGAGAAGCAGTTCTTC.

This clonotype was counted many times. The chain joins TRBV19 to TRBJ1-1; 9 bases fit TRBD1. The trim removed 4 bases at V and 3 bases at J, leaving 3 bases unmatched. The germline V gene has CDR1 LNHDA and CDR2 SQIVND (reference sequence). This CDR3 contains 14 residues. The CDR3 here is CASSNRDRDTEAFF. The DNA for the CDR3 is TGTGCCAGTAGTAACCGGGACAGGGACACTGAAGCTTTCTTT.

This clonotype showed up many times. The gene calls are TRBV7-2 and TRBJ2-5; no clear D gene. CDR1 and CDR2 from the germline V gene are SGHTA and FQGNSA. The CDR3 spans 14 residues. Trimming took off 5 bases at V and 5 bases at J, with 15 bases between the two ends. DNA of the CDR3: TGTGCCAGCAGCACTGGATGGCGCCTCGAGACCCAGTACTTC. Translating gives CASSTGWRLETQYF.

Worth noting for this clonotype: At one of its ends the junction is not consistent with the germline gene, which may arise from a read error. CDR3 DNA sequence: TGCGCCAGCAGCCTCCGGGACAAGATCTTCTTT. As protein: CASSLRDKIFF. The genes are TRBV4-1 and TRBJ1-6; possibly TRBD1 for D (6 bases). CDR3 length equals 11 residues. Germline CDR1 and CDR2: MGHRA and YSYEKL.

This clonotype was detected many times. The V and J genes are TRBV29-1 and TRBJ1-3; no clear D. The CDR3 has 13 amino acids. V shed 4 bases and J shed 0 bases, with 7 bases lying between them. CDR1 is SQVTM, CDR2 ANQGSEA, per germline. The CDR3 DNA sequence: TGCAGCGTTGGGCAGTTCTCTGGAAACACCATATATTTT. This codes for CSVGQFSGNTIYF.

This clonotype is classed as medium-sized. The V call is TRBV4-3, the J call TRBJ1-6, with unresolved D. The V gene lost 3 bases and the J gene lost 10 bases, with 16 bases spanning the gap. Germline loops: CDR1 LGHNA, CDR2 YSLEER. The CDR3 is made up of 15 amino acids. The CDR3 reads CASSQETRSGSPLHF. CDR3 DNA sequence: TGCGCCAGCAGCCAGGAAACAAGGTCGGGATCACCCCTCCACTTT.

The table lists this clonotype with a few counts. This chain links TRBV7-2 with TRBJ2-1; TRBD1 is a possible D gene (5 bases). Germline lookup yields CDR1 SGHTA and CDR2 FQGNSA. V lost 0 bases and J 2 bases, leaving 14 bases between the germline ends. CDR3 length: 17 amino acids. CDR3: CASSLAPGKRPYNEQFF. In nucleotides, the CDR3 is TGTGCCAGCAGCTTAGCCCCAGGGAAAAGACCCTACAATGAGCAGTTCTTC.

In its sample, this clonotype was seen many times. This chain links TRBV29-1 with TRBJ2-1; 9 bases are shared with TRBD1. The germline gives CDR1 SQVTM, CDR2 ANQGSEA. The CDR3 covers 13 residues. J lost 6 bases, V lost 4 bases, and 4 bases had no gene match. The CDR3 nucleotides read TGCAGCGTTGGTCCGGGACAGGGCAATGAGCAGTTCTTC. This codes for CSVGPGQGNEQFF.

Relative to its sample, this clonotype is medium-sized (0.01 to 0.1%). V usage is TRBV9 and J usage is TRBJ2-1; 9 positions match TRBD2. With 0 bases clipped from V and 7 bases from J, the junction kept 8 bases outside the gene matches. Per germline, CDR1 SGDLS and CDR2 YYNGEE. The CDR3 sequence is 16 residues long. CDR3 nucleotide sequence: TGTGCCAGCAGCGTAGGTCCCAGCGGGGGGCCGAATGAGCAGTTCTTC. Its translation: CASSVGPSGGPNEQFF. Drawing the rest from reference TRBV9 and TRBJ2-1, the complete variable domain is DSGVTQTPKHLITATGQRVTLRCSPRSGDLSVYWYQQSLDQGLQFLIQYYNGEERAKGNILERFSAQQFPDLHSELNLSSLELGDSALYFCASSVGPSGGPNEQFFGPGTRLTVL.

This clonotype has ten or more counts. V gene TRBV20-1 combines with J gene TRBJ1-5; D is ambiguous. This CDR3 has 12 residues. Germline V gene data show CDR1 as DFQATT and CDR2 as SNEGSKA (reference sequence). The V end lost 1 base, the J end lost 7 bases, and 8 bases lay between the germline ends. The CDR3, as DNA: TGCAGTGCTAGAGGGGGTGGCCAGCCCCAGCATTTT. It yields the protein CSARGGGQPQHF.

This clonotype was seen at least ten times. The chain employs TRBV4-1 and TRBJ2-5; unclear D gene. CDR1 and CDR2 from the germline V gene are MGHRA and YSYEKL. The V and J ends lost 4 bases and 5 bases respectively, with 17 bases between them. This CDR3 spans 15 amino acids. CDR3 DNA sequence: TGCGCCAGCAGCCCTCAAGATGAGAGGCGGGAGACCCAGTACTTC. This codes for CASSPQDERRETQYF.

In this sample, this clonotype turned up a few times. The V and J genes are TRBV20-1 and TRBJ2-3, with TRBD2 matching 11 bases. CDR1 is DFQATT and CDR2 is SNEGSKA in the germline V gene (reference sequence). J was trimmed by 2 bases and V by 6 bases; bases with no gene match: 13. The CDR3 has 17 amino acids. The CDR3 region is CSARHPTSGETTDTQYF. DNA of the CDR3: TGCAGTGCCCGACACCCGACTAGCGGGGAGACCACAGATACGCAGTATTTT.